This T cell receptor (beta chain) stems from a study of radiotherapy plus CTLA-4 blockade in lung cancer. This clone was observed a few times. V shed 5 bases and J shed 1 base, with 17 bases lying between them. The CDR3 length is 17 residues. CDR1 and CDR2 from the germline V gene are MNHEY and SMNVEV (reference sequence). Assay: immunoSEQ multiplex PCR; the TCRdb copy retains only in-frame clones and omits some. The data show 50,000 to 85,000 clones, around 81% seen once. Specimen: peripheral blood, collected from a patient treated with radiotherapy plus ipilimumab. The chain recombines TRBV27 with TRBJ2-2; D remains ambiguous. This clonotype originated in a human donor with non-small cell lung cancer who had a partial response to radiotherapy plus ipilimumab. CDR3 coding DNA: TGTGCCAGCAGTCTCCAGACACGAAATCTGAACACCGGGGAGCTGTTTTTT. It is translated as CASSLQTRNLNTGELFF.